A single sample is the source of the 30 T cell receptor beta chains below, sequenced in a study of control samples from healthy donors and cancer patients. Method: immunoSEQ multiplex PCR; TCRdb's copy keeps in-frame clones and lacks some. The top ten hold approximately 38% of the sample, which has tens of thousands of clones, approximately 84% seen once. The material sequenced was PBMCs. The origin of the receptors is a man aged 70-80 years with lung cancer.

This chain links TRBV4-2 with TRBJ2-7; tentatively, D is TRBD1 (6 bases). This CDR3 contains 15 residues. Trimming removed 4 bases at V and 1 base at J, with 14 bases between. The germline gives CDR1 LGHNA, CDR2 YNFKEQ. The CDR3: CASSPPGQKSYEQYF. DNA of the CDR3: TGTGCCAGCAGCCCCCCCGGACAGAAATCCTACGAGCAGTACTTC.

The rearrangement uses TRBV28 and TRBJ2-7; D is uncertain. Germline-derived CDR1 and CDR2 are MDHEN and SYDVKM. This CDR3 contains 13 residues. Trimming cost V 2 bases and J 1 base, with 6 bases left between them. CDR3 protein: CASSLPQSYEQYF. CDR3 nucleotides: TGTGCCAGCAGTTTACCGCAATCCTACGAGCAGTACTTC.

The V and J genes are TRBV5-1 and TRBJ2-1, with 15 bases aligning to TRBD2. Germline values: CDR1 SGHRS, CDR2 YFSETQ. The CDR3 runs 17 residues. V gave up 4 bases and J gave up 3 bases; unmatched junction bases: 5. Here the CDR3 DNA reads TGCGCCAGCAGCGTGGGACTAGCGGGGGGCCTCTACAATGAGCAGTTCTTC. It encodes CASSVGLAGGLYNEQFF.

This clone has only one observation. The chain couples TRBV5-6 to TRBJ2-5, with a possible D match to TRBD1 (5 bases). The CDR3 totals 16 residues. The germline V and J ends were trimmed by 4 bases and 2 bases, with 18 bases remaining between them. CDR1 SGHDT and CDR2 YYEEEE come from the germline V gene. The CDR3 is CASSAVRLGVQETQYF. DNA of the CDR3: TGTGCCAGCAGCGCGGTACGTCTAGGGGTACAAGAGACCCAGTACTTC.

The DNA for the CDR3 is TGTGCCATCAGTGCGGCAGGGGGTGTCGGCCCCAATCAGCCCCAGCATTTT. Residues: CAISAAGGVGPNQPQHF. This sequence joins TRBV10-3 and TRBJ1-5; 7 bases fit TRBD1. The CDR3 is 17 residues long. CDR1 is ENHRY and CDR2 is SYGVKD in the germline V gene. V was pared by 4 bases and J by 3 bases, with 12 bases of the junction left unmatched.

The chain recombines TRBV7-3 with TRBJ2-5, with 10 nucleotides matching TRBD2. V was clipped by 2 bases and J by 4 bases; unmatched bases: 4. CDR1 SGHTA and CDR2 FQGTGA come from the germline V gene. The CDR3 length is 15 residues. Written as DNA, the CDR3 is TGTGCCAGCAGCTTAGGTCTAGCGGGGGCAGAGACCCAGTACTTC. Translation: CASSLGLAGAETQYF.

The CDR3 sequence: CASSLGLAGPTDTQYF. Here the CDR3 DNA reads TGTGCCAGCAGCTTGGGACTAGCGGGCCCCACAGATACGCAGTATTTT. This chain joins TRBV5-8 and TRBJ2-3; 10 bases map to TRBD2. The CDR3 loop spans 16 amino acids. The germline CDR1 and CDR2 sequences are SGHTS and YDEGEE. J was trimmed by 2 bases and V by 0 bases; bases with no gene match: 3. The full variable domain, completed using reference TRBV5-8 and TRBJ2-3, is EAGVTQSPTHLIKTRGQQATLRCSPISGHTSVYWYQQALGLGLQFLLWYDEGEERNRGNFPPRFSGRQFPNYSSELNVNALELEDSALYLCASSLGLAGPTDTQYFGPGTRLTVL.

The CDR3 region is CASSLSQGGTDTQYF. As DNA, the CDR3 is TGCGCCAGCAGCTTGTCGCAGGGAGGCACAGATACGCAGTATTTT. The chain joins TRBV5-1 to TRBJ2-3, with D perhaps matching TRBD1 or TRBD2 (5 bases each). The CDR3 is 15 residues long. Between the trimmed V and J ends, which lost 1 base and 1 base, there was a span of 10 bases. Germline CDR1 reads SGHRS; CDR2 reads YFSETQ.

J is TRBJ2-4 and V is TRBV7-9; no definite D call. This CDR3 contains 14 residues. Looked up from germline, CDR1 is SEHNR and CDR2 is FQNEAQ (reference sequence). The V and J ends lost 7 bases and 1 base respectively, with 11 bases between them. CDR3 loop: CASNPMLAKNIQYF. CDR3 in DNA: TGTGCCAGCAACCCGATGTTGGCCAAAAACATTCAGTACTTC.

The chain employs TRBV19 and TRBJ2-2, with D possibly matching TRBD2 (5 bases). The V end lost 7 bases, the J end lost 1 base, and 19 bases lay between the germline ends. Germline CDR1 and CDR2: LNHDA and SQIVND (reference sequence). The CDR3 extends over 17 amino acids. CDR3: CASTPFGRAENTGELFF. The CDR3 coding sequence is TGTGCCAGTACCCCCTTTGGGAGAGCGGAGAACACCGGGGAGCTGTTTTTT.

This clone was counted a single time. The chain links TRBV2 to TRBJ1-1, with TRBD1 matching 7 bases. The CDR3 consists of 14 residues. Germline CDR1 SNHLY, CDR2 FYNNEI. Trimming at V came to 7 bases and at J to 6 bases, leaving 11 bases not matched to a gene. This chain's CDR3 is CASTLTGNGAEAFF. DNA for the CDR3: TGTGCCAGCACCCTGACAGGGAACGGTGCTGAAGCTTTCTTT.

V is TRBV7-3 and J is TRBJ2-7; D ambiguous. Germline V CDR1 and CDR2: SGHTA, FQGTGA. The CDR3 is made up of 14 amino acids. V was shortened by 0 bases and J by 0 bases, with 6 bases between the two germline ends. CDR3 nucleotides: TGTGCCAGCAGCTTAACCCTGAGCTCCTACGAGCAGTACTTC. It specifies CASSLTLSSYEQYF.

V is TRBV19 and J is TRBJ1-2, with 7 bases lining up with TRBD1. Germline CDR1 LNHDA, CDR2 SQIVND (reference sequence). The length of the CDR3 is 13 residues. The V segment lost 7 bases and the J segment 7 bases; nucleotides outside the gene matches: 9. The CDR3 protein is CASIERTGSGYTF. The CDR3 DNA is TGTGCCAGTATCGAACGGACAGGCAGTGGCTACACCTTC.

The gene calls are TRBV27 and TRBJ2-7, with 9 bases identical to TRBD1. The V gene's germline CDR1 is MNHEY and CDR2 SMNVEV (reference sequence). The CDR3 totals 15 residues. V dropped 2 bases and J dropped 2; count of bases not matched to a gene: 4. CDR3 bases: TGTGCCAGCAGTTTAAAGTGGACAGGGGCCTACGAGCAGTACTTC. Translating gives CASSLKWTGAYEQYF.

The chain joins TRBV19 to TRBJ2-1, with D perhaps matching TRBD1 (5 bases). Per the germline V gene, CDR1 is LNHDA and CDR2 is SQIVND (reference sequence). V was trimmed by 5 bases and J by 2 bases, leaving 13 bases between them. The CDR3 has 15 residues. CDR3 amino acids: CASSSGFIPYNEQFF. The CDR3 nucleotides read TGTGCCAGTAGTTCAGGGTTTATCCCCTACAATGAGCAGTTCTTC.

In its sample, this clone was seen a few times. The DNA for the CDR3 is TGTGCCAGCAGAAACCCTTCCCGCTCTGGAAACACCATATATTTT. Its translation is CASRNPSRSGNTIYF. The rearrangement uses TRBV6-5 and TRBJ1-3; D is undetermined. The length of the CDR3 is 15 residues. Germline V CDR1 and CDR2: MNHEY, SVGAGI. V was clipped by 6 bases and J by 0 bases, with 12 bases between them.

The chain joins TRBV3-1 (or the pseudogene TRBV3-2) to TRBJ2-7; 7 positions match TRBD2. The CDR3 runs 17 residues. After removal of 0 bases from V and 0 bases from J, the junction contained 8 bases not matched to a gene. Germline assignment: CDR1 LGHDT and CDR2 YNNKEL (reference sequence). CDR3 nucleotides: TGTGCCAGCAGCCAAGATCTCGGCGGGGGTAGCTCCTACGAGCAGTACTTC. Residues: CASSQDLGGGSSYEQYF.

The chain uses TRBV27 and TRBJ1-5, with D perhaps matching TRBD1 (5 bases). Germline loops: CDR1 MNHEY, CDR2 SMNVEV (reference sequence). The CDR3 spans 14 residues. Trimming left V 6 bases short and J 7 bases short, with 16 bases between. This CDR3 reads CASSQSGGRQPQHF. The CDR3 coding sequence is TGTGCCAGCAGCCAGAGTGGGGGAAGGCAGCCCCAGCATTTT.

This clone was counted only a few times. The genes are TRBV5-1 and TRBJ1-3; D gene ambiguous. This CDR3 comprises 15 residues. Trimming left V 0 bases short and J 4 bases short, with 11 bases between. CDR1 is SGHRS, CDR2 YFSETQ, per germline. The CDR3 DNA reads TGCGCCAGCAGCTTGGCGGGAGGATCCGGAAACACCATATATTTT. Translating gives CASSLAGGSGNTIYF.

The chain is built from TRBV19 and TRBJ2-1, with TRBD1 matching 9 bases. J lost 0 bases, V lost 4 bases, and 7 bases had no gene match. This CDR3 comprises 17 residues. Germline CDR1 reads LNHDA; CDR2 reads SQIVND (reference sequence). This chain's CDR3 is CASSKGQGSYSYNEQFF. DNA of the CDR3: TGTGCCAGTAGTAAGGGACAGGGAAGTTACTCCTACAATGAGCAGTTCTTC.

As regards this clone: The same CDR3 arises from other DNA sequences in this sample as well. This rearrangement joins TRBV19 to TRBJ2-3, with 11 bases aligning to TRBD2. The CDR3 runs to 16 residues. Losses at the gene ends were 4 bases for V and 1 base for J; bases not matched to a gene: 4. Germline CDR1 reads LNHDA; CDR2 reads SQIVND (reference sequence). The CDR3, as DNA: TGTGCCAGTAGTACCCTAGCGGGGGGACGCACAGATACGCAGTATTTT. Translated: CASSTLAGGRTDTQYF. Full variable domain (missing parts from reference TRBV19 and TRBJ2-3): DGGITQSPKYLFRKEGQNVTLSCEQNLNHDAMYWYRQDPGQGLRLIYYSQIVNDFQKGDIAEGYSVSREKKESFPLTVTSAQKNPTAFYLCASSTLAGGRTDTQYFGPGTRLTVL.

This rearrangement joins TRBV19 to TRBJ1-1, with D perhaps matching TRBD1 (5 bases). The CDR3 spans 17 residues. The V end was cut by 8 bases, the J end by 0 bases, with 22 bases between. The germline CDR1 and CDR2 sequences are LNHDA and SQIVND (reference sequence). The CDR3 region has the DNA TGTGCCAGTCGAGCCCTTAGCGGGGCTGTGATGAACACTGAAGCTTTCTTT. This encodes CASRALSGAVMNTEAFF.

This chain links TRBV5-1 with TRBJ2-5, with 12 bases fitting TRBD2. The V segment lost 1 base and the J segment 1 base; nucleotides outside the gene matches: 2. The germline V gene encodes CDR1 SGHRS and CDR2 YFSETQ. The CDR3 has 16 residues. CDR3 nucleotide sequence: TGCGCCAGCAGCTTGCCGACTAGCGGGGGCCAAGAGACCCAGTACTTC. Its protein product is CASSLPTSGGQETQYF.

The chain recombines TRBV11-2 with TRBJ1-2; TRBD1 aligns across 11 bases. The V gene's germline CDR1 is SGHAT and CDR2 FQNNGV. CDR3 length: 16 residues. The trim removed 1 base at V and 3 bases at J, leaving 4 bases unmatched. CDR3 residues: CASSLGGTGGYYGYTF. The CDR3 nucleotides are TGTGCCAGCAGCTTAGGAGGGACAGGGGGTTACTATGGCTACACCTTC.

The chain couples TRBV3-1 (or the pseudogene TRBV3-2) to TRBJ1-3; the D is unclear. V shed 0 bases and J shed 4 bases, with 7 bases lying between them. The CDR3 is 14 residues long. Germline V lookup: CDR1 LGHDT, CDR2 YNNKEL (reference sequence). The CDR3 reads CASSQDIAGNTIYF. The CDR3 coding sequence is TGTGCCAGCAGCCAAGATATAGCCGGAAACACCATATATTTT.

Only one count was recorded for this clone. The gene calls are TRBV21-1 and TRBJ2-5; TRBD1 is the table's D call and was not checked against the DNA. TRBV21-1 is tagged as a pseudogene. This CDR3 contains 17 residues. CDR3 nucleotide sequence: TGTGCCAGCAGCACTAGGGCGTGCCGGGACAGACAAGAGACCCAGTACTTC. Its protein product is CASSTRACRDRQETQYF.

V gene TRBV6-5 combines with J gene TRBJ2-7; unclear D gene. Trimming removed 6 bases from V and 7 bases from J, with 10 bases in between. This CDR3 comprises 11 residues. Germline lookup yields CDR1 MNHEY and CDR2 SVGAGI. CDR3 nucleotide sequence: TGTGCCAGCAGCGACGTATGGGAGCAGTACTTC. It is translated as CASSDVWEQYF.

The chain combines TRBV29-1 with TRBJ1-1; TRBD1 aligns across 7 bases. Looked up from germline, CDR1 is SQVTM and CDR2 is ANQGSEA. The CDR3 extends over 13 amino acids. V shed 4 bases, J shed 4 bases, and the junction held 6 bases outside the gene matches. CDR3 sequence: CSVGRDSGTEAFF. CDR3 bases: TGCAGCGTTGGCCGGGACAGTGGCACTGAAGCTTTCTTT.

The rearrangement links TRBV19 to TRBJ2-5, with 12 bases fitting TRBD1. This CDR3 region has 15 residues. The V gene end was trimmed by 10 bases and the J gene end by 3 bases; junction bases not matched to a gene: 9. Germline assignment: CDR1 LNHDA and CDR2 SQIVND (reference sequence). The CDR3 nucleotides are TGTGCCACCAGATCGGGACAGGGGGCGAAAGAGACCCAGTACTTC. It codes for CATRSGQGAKETQYF.

V is TRBV15 and J is TRBJ1-6, with D perhaps TRBD1 (5 bases). V shed 0 bases and J shed 4 bases, with 13 bases lying between them. The germline gives CDR1 LNHNV, CDR2 YYDKDF (reference sequence). This CDR3 is built from 17 residues. CDR3: CATSRDRTEGYNSPLHF. The CDR3 DNA reads as TGTGCCACCAGCAGAGATAGGACGGAGGGGTATAATTCACCCCTCCACTTT.